A selection of T cell receptor beta chains follows, all from one sample in a study of T cells expressing NK-cell markers. TCRdb reprocessed the 5' RACE reads and reports one entry per CDR3 protein, with no DNA. The sample holds 5,000 to 6,500 distinct CDR3 sequences. The source material was blood T cells: a sorted CD56 or NKG2C T cell subset, CD4+ or CD8+ T cells, or bulk PBMC T cells (not recorded which). The receptors come from a young man in good health. CDR3s include the opening cysteine and the closing phenylalanine or tryptophan. A clone size is listed for some rows: how often the clone was seen (once, few, many), or a class if it is expanded.

CASSLEAGSARSSYEQYF	TRBV28	TRBJ2-7	.
CASSWLAGVRTDTQYF	TRBV28	TRBJ2-3	.
CASSLLAGPGGGELFF	TRBV4-1	TRBJ2-2	medium-sized
CASRADRGYYNEQFF	TRBV12-3/TRBV12-4	TRBJ2-1	.
CASSGTATYEQYF	TRBV12-3/TRBV12-4	TRBJ2-7	.
CASSYTGPQETQYF	TRBV6-2/TRBV6-3	TRBJ2-5	.
CASVGDNEQYF	TRBV5-1	TRBJ2-7	medium-sized
CASSFGTGDEQYF	TRBV7-8	TRBJ2-7	.
CASSLPVLGGGTEAFF	TRBV28	TRBJ1-1	.
CASSHLLLGNEQFF	TRBV3-1	TRBJ2-1	.
CASSAGLNSYEQYF	TRBV7-2	TRBJ2-7	.
CASSSPGGTSGSTDTQYF	TRBV7-6	TRBJ2-3	.
CASSPGGGSSPDEQFF	TRBV4-3	TRBJ2-1	.
CASSLDWAVHDNEQFF	TRBV11-2	TRBJ2-1	medium-sized
CASSPAGLAEMADTQYF	TRBV28	TRBJ2-3	.
CASSQPDREIGFF	TRBV4-1	TRBJ2-1	.
CASSQDGNSGANVLTF	TRBV4-2	TRBJ2-6	.
CSASGSATNEKLFF	TRBV20-1	TRBJ1-4	.
CASSSGLAEHNEQFF	TRBV4-2	TRBJ2-1	medium-sized
CATSDMTDTGELFF	TRBV24-1	TRBJ2-2	.
CSAPRLAGGSTDTQYF	TRBV20-1	TRBJ2-3	.
CASSSRTGNTGELFF	TRBV5-1	TRBJ2-2	.
CATGRSDRGGELFF	TRBV12-3/TRBV12-4	TRBJ2-2	.
CASSRKASVNTGELFF	TRBV7-9	TRBJ2-2	.
CASRNPGLAGSNWDEQFF	TRBV12-3/TRBV12-4	TRBJ2-1	.
CASSTTANTGELFF	TRBV5-5	TRBJ2-2	.
CASSPTSGRGYNEQFF	TRBV3-1	TRBJ2-1	.
CASSLERTGLMNTEAFF	TRBV7-8	TRBJ1-1	.
CSARVPRSGAFF	TRBV20-1	TRBJ1-1	.
CASSQLQGRQPQHF	TRBV4-1	TRBJ1-5	.
CASSVGRGGQVVRLTF	TRBV6-1	TRBJ1-2	.
CASSPGQGAFQPQHF	TRBV6-2/TRBV6-3	TRBJ1-5	medium-sized
CASSLASQDNEKLFF	TRBV7-2	TRBJ1-4	.
CASSLGLRDRGNEQYF	TRBV7-9	TRBJ2-7	.
CASSQGRLAGEPSEQYF	TRBV4-1	TRBJ2-7	medium-sized
CSARAPLGESQPQHF	TRBV20-1	TRBJ1-5	.
CASSLRGSSYNEQFF	TRBV7-9	TRBJ2-1	.
CASSITSGTQYF	TRBV9	TRBJ2-3	.
CSAPRAEGLGQYF	TRBV20-1	TRBJ2-7	.
CASSPYRLAGGPFQETQYF	TRBV11-2	TRBJ2-5	.
CASSQDPSSNQPQHF	TRBV3-1	TRBJ1-5	.
CASRNRVDQETQYF	TRBV9	TRBJ2-5	.